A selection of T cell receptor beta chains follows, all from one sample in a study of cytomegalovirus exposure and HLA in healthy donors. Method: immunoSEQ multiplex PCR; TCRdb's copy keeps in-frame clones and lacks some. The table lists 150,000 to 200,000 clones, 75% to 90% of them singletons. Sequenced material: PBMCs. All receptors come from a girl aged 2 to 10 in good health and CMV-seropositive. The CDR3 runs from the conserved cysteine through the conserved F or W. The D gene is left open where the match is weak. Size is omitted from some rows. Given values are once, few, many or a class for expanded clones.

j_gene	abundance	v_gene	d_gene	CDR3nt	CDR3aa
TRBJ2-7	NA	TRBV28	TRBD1	TGTGCCAGCAGTTTATTATACGGGACAGGAGCCTACGAGCAGTACTTC	CASSLLYGTGAYEQYF
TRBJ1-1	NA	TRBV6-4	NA	TGTGCCAGCAGTGACCCCCCAACAGGGCAGGCTGAAGCTTTCTTT	CASSDPPTGQAEAFF
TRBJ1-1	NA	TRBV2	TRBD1	TGTGCCAGCAGTGGACAGGGTAACACTGAAGCTTTCTTT	CASSGQGNTEAFF
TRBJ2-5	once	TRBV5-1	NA	TGCGCCAGCAGCTTGGGAGGCCAAGAGACCCAGTACTTC	CASSLGGQETQYF
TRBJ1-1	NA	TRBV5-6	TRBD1	TGTGCCAGCAGCTTTGTAGGGACAGGTTGGGGTAGTACTGAAGCTTTCTTT	CASSFVGTGWGSTEAFF
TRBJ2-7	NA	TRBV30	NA	TGTGCCTTGGGAACAGGGCGCCCCTACGAGCAGTACTTC	CALGTGRPYEQYF
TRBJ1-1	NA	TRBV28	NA	TGTGCCAGCAGTTTATTGGGGAGGGACACTGAAGCTTTCTTT	CASSLLGRDTEAFF
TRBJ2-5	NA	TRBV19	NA	TGTGCCAGTAGTATAGGCGGACAGCCTCAAGAGACCCAGTACTTC	CASSIGGQPQETQYF
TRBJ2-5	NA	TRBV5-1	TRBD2	TGCGCCAGCAGCTTGGCCGTGGCTAGCGGGCGGGAGACCCAGTACTTC	CASSLAVASGRETQYF
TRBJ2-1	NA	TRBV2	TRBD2	TGTGCCAGCAGGGATAAACTGAAGCGGGAGTTCTACAACTTAAGCTCCTACAATGAGCAGTTCTTC	CASRDKLKREFYNLSSYNEQFF
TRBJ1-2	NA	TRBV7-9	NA	TGTGCCAGCAGCTCCACAGGACAGTCAATGCGTGGCTACACCTTC	CASSSTGQSMRGYTF
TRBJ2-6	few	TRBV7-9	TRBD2	TGTGCCAGCAGCTTCTTCCCGGGACTAGCGGGAGCTGGGGCCAACGTCCTGACTTTC	CASSFFPGLAGAGANVLTF
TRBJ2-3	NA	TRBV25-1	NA	TGTGCCACTTCTTACACAGATACGCAGTATTTC	CATSYTDTQYF
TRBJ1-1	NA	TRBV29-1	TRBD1	TGCAGCGTTGATTCGGGACAGAGGGAGAGGAACACTGAAGCTTTCTTT	CSVDSGQRERNTEAFF
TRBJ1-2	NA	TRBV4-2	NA	TGTGCCAGCAGCCAAGATTTGCAGGGTCCCATAAACTATGGCTACACCTTC	CASSQDLQGPINYGYTF
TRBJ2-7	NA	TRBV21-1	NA	TGTGCCAGCAGTCCCCGGGACTCCAACTCCTACGAGCAGTACTTC	CASSPRDSNSYEQYF
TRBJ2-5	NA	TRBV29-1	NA	TGCAGCGTTGAAGATGGGTCGGTAGCCCAAGAGACCCAGTACTTC	CSVEDGSVAQETQYF
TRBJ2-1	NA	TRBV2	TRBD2	TGTGCCAGCACCGGGACTAGCGGGTATTATGAGCAGTTCTTC	CASTGTSGYYEQFF
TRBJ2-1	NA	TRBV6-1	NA	TGTGCCAGCAGTGAACATGAGGGCCTCTCCTACAATGAGCAGTTCTTC	CASSEHEGLSYNEQFF
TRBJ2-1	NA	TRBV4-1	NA	TGCGCCAGCAGCCAAGTCGAGAACAATGAGCAGTTCTTC	CASSQVENNEQFF
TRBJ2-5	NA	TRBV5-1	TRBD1	TGCGCCAGCAGCTTTGACAGGGGGAGGGAGACCCAGTACTTC	CASSFDRGRETQYF
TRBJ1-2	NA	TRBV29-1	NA	TGCAGCGTTGTAGGGGCCCAAAACTATGGCTACACCTTC	CSVVGAQNYGYTF
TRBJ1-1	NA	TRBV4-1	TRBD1	TGCGCCAGCAGCCAACCATTAGACAGGGACTTACAAGCTTTCTTT	CASSQPLDRDLQAFF
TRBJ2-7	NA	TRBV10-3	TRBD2	TGTGCCATCACCCCGGGACTAGCGGGAGAGGGCGAGCAGTACTTC	CAITPGLAGEGEQYF
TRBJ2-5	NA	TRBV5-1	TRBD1	TGCGCCAGCGCCGGACAGGGGTTGGGACAAGAGACCCAGTACTTC	CASAGQGLGQETQYF
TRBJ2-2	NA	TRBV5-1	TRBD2	TGCGCCAGCAGTCCCGGACTAGTGGGCACCGGGGAGCTGTTTTTT	CASSPGLVGTGELFF
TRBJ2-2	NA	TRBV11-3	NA	TGTGCCAGCAGCTTACCCGGGAACACCGGGGAGCTGTTTTTT	CASSLPGNTGELFF
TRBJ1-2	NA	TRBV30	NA	TGTGCCTGGAACTGGGGGCGAGGGGGCTACACCTTC	CAWNWGRGGYTF
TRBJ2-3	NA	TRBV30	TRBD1	TGTGCCTGGAGGCGAACAGGGGTATACACAGATACGCAGTATTTT	CAWRRTGVYTDTQYF
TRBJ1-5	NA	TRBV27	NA	TGTGCCAGCAGTTCCCAGGAAAATCAGCCCCAGCATTTT	CASSSQENQPQHF
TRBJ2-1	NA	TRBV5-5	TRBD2	TGTGCCAGCAGCTTGGGGACCGGGACTAGGGAGTTCTTC	CASSLGTGTREFF
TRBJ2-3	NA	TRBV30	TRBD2	TGTGCCTGGAGGACTAGCGGTAACACAGATACGCAGTATTTT	CAWRTSGNTDTQYF
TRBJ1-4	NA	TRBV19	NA	TGTGCCAGTAGTATCGGTAGGGGAGGGAATGAAAAACTGTTTTTT	CASSIGRGGNEKLFF
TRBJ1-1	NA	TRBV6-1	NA	TGTGCCAGCAGGCCCCGGGGTGTGGTTGAAGCTTTCTTT	CASRPRGVVEAFF
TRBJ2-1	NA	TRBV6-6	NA	TGTGCCAGCAGTTACTCTCAGAACGAGCAGTTCTTC	CASSYSQNEQFF
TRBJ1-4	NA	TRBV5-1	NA	TGCGCCAGCAGGGAGGGACGCGGGGCGAATGAAAAACTGTTTTTT	CASREGRGANEKLFF
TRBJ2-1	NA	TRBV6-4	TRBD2	TGTGCCAGCAGTGAGGAGGGCGGGAGGGCCAGCCCTGAGCAGTTCTTC	CASSEEGGRASPEQFF
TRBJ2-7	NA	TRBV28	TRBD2	TGTGCCAGCAGTTTACTAGCGGGAGAGGGCCCGTACTTC	CASSLLAGEGPYF
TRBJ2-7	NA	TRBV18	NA	TGTGCCAGCTCACCACCCACAGGGATTGCCTACGAGCAGTACTTC	CASSPPTGIAYEQYF
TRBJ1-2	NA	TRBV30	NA	TGTGCCTGGGGGGAACTGGGAGCTAACTATGGCTACACCTTC	CAWGELGANYGYTF
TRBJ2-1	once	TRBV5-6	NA	TGTGCCAGCAGCTCAGTGGGGGGATCCAATGAGCAGTTCTTC	CASSSVGGSNEQFF
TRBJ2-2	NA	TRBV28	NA	TGTGCCAGCAGCCGACGGCACAGGGCCTCGAACACCGGGGAGCTGTTTTTT	CASSRRHRASNTGELFF
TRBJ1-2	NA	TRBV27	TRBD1	TGTGCCAGCAGACGTCACCAGGGGGATGGCTACACCTTC	CASRRHQGDGYTF
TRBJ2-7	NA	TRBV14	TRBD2	TGTGCCAGCAGCCACACGACTAGCCACCTTGGAGACGAGCAGTACTTC	CASSHTTSHLGDEQYF
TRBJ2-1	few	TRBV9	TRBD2	TGTGCCAGCAGCGTAGGAACTAGCGCTTACAATGAGCAGTTCTTC	CASSVGTSAYNEQFF
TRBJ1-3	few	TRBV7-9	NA	TGTGCCAGCAGCCTGACAGGCTCTGGAAACACCATATATTTT	CASSLTGSGNTIYF
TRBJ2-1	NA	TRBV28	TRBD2	TGTGCCAGCAGTTTCATAGCGGGAGTAGATGAGCAGTTCTTC	CASSFIAGVDEQFF
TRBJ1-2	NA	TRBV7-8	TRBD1	TGTGCCAGCAGCTTATCGACAGGGAATGGCTACACCTTC	CASSLSTGNGYTF
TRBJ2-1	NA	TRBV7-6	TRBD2	TGTGCCAGCAGCCCGACACCACTAGCGGGAGGGTATAATGAGCAGTTCTTC	CASSPTPLAGGYNEQFF
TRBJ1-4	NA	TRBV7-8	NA	TGTGCCAGCAGGTCCAGGTGGACTAATGAAAAACTGTTTTTT	CASRSRWTNEKLFF
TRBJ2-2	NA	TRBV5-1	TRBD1	TGCGCCAGCACCCCCGGGACAGGGTCTAACACCGGGGAGCTGTTTTTT	CASTPGTGSNTGELFF
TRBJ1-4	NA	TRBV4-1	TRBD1	TGCGCCAGCAGCCAAGTTAAGGGACAGGGTAGTGAAAAACTGTTTTTT	CASSQVKGQGSEKLFF
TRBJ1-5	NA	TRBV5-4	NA	TGTGCCAGCAGCCACGGGGTCGGACAGCCCCAGCATTTT	CASSHGVGQPQHF